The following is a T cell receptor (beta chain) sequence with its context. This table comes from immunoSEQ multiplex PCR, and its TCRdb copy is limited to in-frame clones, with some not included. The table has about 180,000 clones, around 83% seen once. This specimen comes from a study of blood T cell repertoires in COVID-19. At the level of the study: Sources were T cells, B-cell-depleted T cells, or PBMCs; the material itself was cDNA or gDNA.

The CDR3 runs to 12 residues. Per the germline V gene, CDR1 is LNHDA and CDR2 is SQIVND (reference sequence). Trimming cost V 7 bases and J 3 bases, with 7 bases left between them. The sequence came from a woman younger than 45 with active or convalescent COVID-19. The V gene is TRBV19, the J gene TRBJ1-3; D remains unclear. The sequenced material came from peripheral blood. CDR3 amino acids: CASTLYGNTIYF. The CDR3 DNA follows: TGTGCCAGTACCCTCTATGGAAACACCATATATTTT. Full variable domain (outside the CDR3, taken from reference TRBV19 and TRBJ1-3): DGGITQSPKYLFRKEGQNVTLSCEQNLNHDAMYWYRQDPGQGLRLIYYSQIVNDFQKGDIAEGYSVSREKKESFPLTVTSAQKNPTAFYLCASTLYGNTIYFGEGSWLTVV.